This is a list of T cell receptor beta chains from one sample in a study of blood T cell repertoires in COVID-19. Data came from immunoSEQ multiplex PCR; TCRdb stores just in-frame clones and leaves some out. The sample has 300,000 or so clones, 86% seen once. What was sequenced was PBMCs or T cells enriched from blood (not recorded which). These receptors were collected from a woman aged 40-49 years with acute COVID-19. Both conserved end residues are part of each CDR3. Fields, in order: V gene, clone size, J gene, D gene, CDR3 protein, CDR3 DNA. A D gene is named only where the DNA matches it firmly. Clone size, where shown, is once, few, many, or a class for clones that have expanded.

V: TRBV19
size: few
J: TRBJ2-5
D: TRBD1
CDR3: CASSKRTGVGTQYF
DNA: TGTGCCAGTAGTAAAAGGACAGGAGTGGGGACCCAGTACTTC

V: TRBV4-2
size: -
J: TRBJ2-3
D: TRBD2
CDR3: CASSQASGGAGGPDTQYF
DNA: TGTGCCAGCAGCCAAGCTAGCGGGGGGGCCGGTGGTCCAGATACGCAGTATTTT

V: TRBV2
size: few
J: TRBJ1-4
D: -
CDR3: CASSELDIGEKLFF
DNA: TGTGCCAGCAGCGAGCTTGACATAGGTGAAAAACTGTTTTTT

V: TRBV10-3
size: -
J: TRBJ1-2
D: -
CDR3: CAISESYKGNYGYTF
DNA: TGTGCCATCAGTGAGTCCTACAAGGGGAACTATGGCTACACCTTC

V: TRBV2
size: -
J: TRBJ1-4
D: TRBD1
CDR3: CASGQGATNEKLFF
DNA: TGTGCCAGTGGACAGGGGGCAACTAATGAAAAACTGTTTTTT

V: TRBV12-3/TRBV12-4
size: -
J: TRBJ1-2
D: -
CDR3: CASSLSDSYGYTF
DNA: TGTGCCAGCAGTTTGTCGGACAGCTATGGCTACACCTTC

V: TRBV7-3
size: -
J: TRBJ1-3
D: -
CDR3: CASSLTTGNGNTIYF
DNA: TGTGCCAGCAGCTTAACAACCGGGAACGGAAACACCATATATTTT

V: TRBV14
size: -
J: TRBJ1-1
D: -
CDR3: CASSQDQFGTARELTFF
DNA: TGTGCCAGCAGCCAAGATCAGTTTGGAACGGCCCGGGAGTTAACTTTCTTT

V: TRBV18
size: -
J: TRBJ2-1
D: TRBD2
CDR3: CASSPSLAGGVYNEQFF
DNA: TGTGCCAGCTCACCATCCCTAGCGGGAGGGGTCTACAATGAGCAGTTCTTC

V: TRBV6-2/TRBV6-3
size: few
J: TRBJ2-1
D: -
CDR3: CASTPERARGEQFF
DNA: TGTGCCAGCACCCCTGAGCGGGCTCGTGGTGAGCAGTTCTTC

V: TRBV28
size: -
J: TRBJ2-7
D: TRBD2
CDR3: CASSLFGGLAGGGEQYF
DNA: TGTGCCAGCAGTTTATTCGGAGGACTAGCGGGAGGTGGGGAGCAGTACTTC

V: TRBV10-3
size: -
J: TRBJ2-3
D: -
CDR3: CAISDRERGTDTQYF
DNA: TGTGCCATCAGTGATCGGGAGAGGGGCACAGATACGCAGTATTTT

V: TRBV7-9
size: -
J: TRBJ1-4
D: TRBD1
CDR3: CASSAGGPNEKLFF
DNA: TGTGCCAGCAGCGCAGGGGGGCCAAATGAAAAACTGTTTTTT

V: TRBV29-1
size: -
J: TRBJ1-2
D: -
CDR3: CSVVDPRGDLNYGYTF
DNA: TGCAGCGTTGTTGACCCCCGGGGTGATTTAAACTATGGCTACACCTTC

V: TRBV7-9
size: -
J: TRBJ2-1
D: -
CDR3: CASSAGWINEQFF
DNA: TGTGCCAGCAGCGCCGGGTGGATCAATGAGCAGTTCTTC

V: TRBV25-1
size: -
J: TRBJ2-2
D: TRBD2
CDR3: CASSEPGTSGGELFF
DNA: TGTGCCAGCAGTGAGCCCGGGACTAGCGGGGGGGAGCTGTTTTTT

V: TRBV11-2
size: -
J: TRBJ1-4
D: TRBD1
CDR3: CASSTGTGHEKLFF
DNA: TGTGCCAGCAGTACCGGGACAGGGCATGAAAAACTGTTTTTT

V: TRBV18
size: -
J: TRBJ2-5
D: -
CDR3: CASSPPTGNQETQYF
DNA: TGTGCCAGCTCACCACCAACAGGAAACCAAGAGACCCAGTACTTC

V: TRBV4-2
size: -
J: TRBJ1-1
D: TRBD1
CDR3: CASSPAWTGNTEAFF
DNA: TGTGCCAGCAGCCCAGCGTGGACAGGGAACACTGAAGCTTTCTTT

V: TRBV6-5
size: -
J: TRBJ1-1
D: -
CDR3: CASTTPRATEAFF
DNA: TGTGCCAGCACCACCCCGAGGGCCACTGAAGCTTTCTTT

V: TRBV6-2/TRBV6-3
size: few
J: TRBJ2-4
D: -
CDR3: CASSGSGAKNIQYF
DNA: TGTGCCAGCAGTGGGTCAGGGGCCAAAAACATTCAGTACTTC

V: TRBV10-3
size: -
J: TRBJ1-6
D: TRBD1
CDR3: CAISPDPGQTNSPLHF
DNA: TGTGCCATCAGTCCAGATCCGGGACAGACTAATTCACCCCTCCACTTT

V: TRBV9
size: -
J: TRBJ1-2
D: TRBD1
CDR3: CASSVEGAYGYTF
DNA: TGTGCCAGCAGCGTAGAGGGGGCCTATGGCTACACCTTC

V: TRBV5-4
size: once
J: TRBJ2-2
D: -
CDR3: CASSQGLGNTGELFF
DNA: TGTGCCAGCAGCCAGGGACTGGGGAACACCGGGGAGCTGTTTTTT

V: TRBV9
size: -
J: TRBJ2-3
D: -
CDR3: CASSVVAVRTDTQYF
DNA: TGTGCCAGCAGCGTAGTCGCGGTACGAACAGATACGCAGTATTTT

V: TRBV7-2
size: -
J: TRBJ2-1
D: -
CDR3: CASSYLVGEQFF
DNA: TGTGCCAGCAGTTACCTAGTAGGTGAGCAGTTCTTC

V: TRBV11-2
size: -
J: TRBJ1-3
D: TRBD1
CDR3: CASRPTTGGRNTIYF
DNA: TGTGCCAGCAGACCAACGACAGGGGGTCGAAACACCATATATTTT